A single sample is the source of the 23 T cell receptor beta chains below, sequenced in a study of shared clonotypes between healthy human individuals. Clones were read by immunoSEQ multiplex PCR, and TCRdb kept only the in-frame ones, dropping some. The table lists approximately 2.5 million clones, 85% to 95% of them singletons, with over 0.12% in the top ten. Source material: naive CD4+ T cells sorted from blood. Subset indicated: CD45RA+ positively selected. Every receptor here comes from a man younger than 30 in good health.

The chain links TRBV12-5 to TRBJ1-1; D remains unclear. Germline V gives CDR1 LGHNT, CDR2 FRNRAP. V lost 0 bases, J lost 5 bases, and 7 bases lay in between. CDR3 length: 13 residues. The CDR3 DNA reads TGTGCTAGTGGTTTGGTAGGGCGAACTGAAGCTTTCTTT. It translates to CASGLVGRTEAFF.

About this clone: At the DNA level, this CDR3 is encoded by other sequences in the same sample as well. The rearrangement links TRBV19 to TRBJ1-5; D is possibly TRBD1 (6 bases). From germline, CDR1 is LNHDA and CDR2 SQIVND (reference sequence). The CDR3 spans 13 residues. V dropped 3 bases and J dropped 6 bases, with 9 bases sitting between them. The CDR3, as DNA: TGTGCCAGTAGTATTGGGGGCGGTCAGCCCCAGCATTTT. This codes for CASSIGGGQPQHF.

This chain connects TRBV7-6 to TRBJ2-1; maybe TRBD2 (6 bases). Trimming cost V 4 bases and J 4 bases, with 17 bases left between them. The CDR3 runs to 16 residues. Germline V gene lookup returns CDR1 SGHVS and CDR2 FNYEAQ. The CDR3 spells CASSSSSASAYNEQFF. The DNA for the CDR3 is TGTGCCAGCAGCTCCTCCTCGGCTAGCGCATACAATGAGCAGTTCTTC.

The chain is built from TRBV9 and TRBJ1-6, with D possibly TRBD1 on 5 matching bases. V lost 4 bases to trimming and J lost 3 bases, with 23 bases between them. The CDR3 spans 19 residues. Germline V gene lookup returns CDR1 SGDLS and CDR2 YYNGEE. The CDR3 DNA reads TGTGCCAGCAGCCCCCGTTTGTCACCGGGGCAGTTCTATAATTCACCCCTCCACTTT. It codes for CASSPRLSPGQFYNSPLHF.

The V gene is TRBV7-2, the J gene TRBJ2-5, with D hard to call. In germline, CDR1 is SGHTA, CDR2 FQGNSA. Trimming took 5 bases from V and 4 from J, leaving 17 bases between them. CDR3 length: 15 residues. The CDR3 nucleotides read TGTGCCAGCAGCACTAAGGTCGGCTCGCGAGAGACCCAGTACTTC. Translated, it gives CASSTKVGSRETQYF. Looking up the rest from reference TRBV7-2 and TRBJ2-5 gives the full variable domain: GAGVSQSPSNKVTEKGKDVELRCDPISGHTALYWYRQSLGQGLEFLIYFQGNSAPDKSGLPSDRFSAERTGGSVSTLTIQRTQQEDSAVYLCASSTKVGSRETQYFGPGTRLLVL.

Written as DNA, the CDR3 is TGTGCCAGCAGCTTAGCGGCCTCCAATGAGCAGTTCTTC. This sequence encodes CASSLAASNEQFF. This chain connects TRBV7-8 to TRBJ2-1; no firm D call. Deletions cut 0 bases from V and 6 bases from J, with 6 bases between. This CDR3 region has 13 residues. Germline CDR1 SGHVS, CDR2 FQNEAQ. The variable domain in full, with the rest retrieved from reference TRBV7-8 and TRBJ2-1, is GAGVSQSPRYKVAKRGQDVALRCDPISGHVSLFWYQQALGQGPEFLTYFQNEAQLDKSGLPSDRFFAERPEGSVSTLKIQRTQQEDSAVYLCASSLAASNEQFFGPGTRLTVL.

The chain uses TRBV21-1 and TRBJ2-6; TRBD1 reflects the table's D call only, with no check against the DNA. TRBV21-1 is labeled a pseudogene. The CDR3 extends over 17 amino acids. In nucleotides, the CDR3 is TGTGCCAGCAGCGGCCCGGACAGTACCTCTGGGGCCAACGTCCTGACTTTC. The encoded protein is CASSGPDSTSGANVLTF.

The V call is TRBV23-1, the J call TRBJ2-5; 8 bases are shared with TRBD1. Being an ORF, TRBV23-1 has a function that is uncertain. The CDR3 contains 16 residues. Trimming cost V 4 bases and J 3 bases; bases outside gene matches: 10. The CDR3 loop reads CASSLSQLQGEETQYF. The CDR3 nucleotides are TGCGCCAGCAGTCTCAGCCAATTACAGGGGGAAGAGACCCAGTACTTC.

This chain links TRBV7-6 with TRBJ1-6; D gene unclear. CDR3 length: 13 amino acids. Germline V gene lookup returns CDR1 SGHVS and CDR2 FNYEAQ. The ends were cut back, 4 bases at V and 10 bases at J, with 11 bases in the middle. The CDR3 DNA follows: TGTGCCAGCAGCTGGGGAGAGGGATCACCCCTCCACTTT. As protein: CASSWGEGSPLHF.

This chain joins TRBV4-1 and TRBJ2-2, with 9 bases lining up with TRBD2. The germline gives CDR1 MGHRA, CDR2 YSYEKL. Losses at the gene ends were 3 bases for V and 6 bases for J; bases not matched to a gene: 8. This CDR3 contains 16 residues. In nucleotides, the CDR3 is TGCGCCAGCAGCCATAGCGGGAGAAGGGTGTCCGGGGAGCTGTTTTTT. This translates into CASSHSGRRVSGELFF.

The chain has TRBV10-3 and TRBJ2-7; 7 bases map to TRBD1. V dropped 6 bases and J dropped 6; count of bases not matched to a gene: 2. Germline values: CDR1 ENHRY, CDR2 SYGVKD. CDR3 length equals 11 residues. The CDR3 sequence is CAIRRGREQYF. The CDR3 nucleotides are TGTGCCATCAGGAGGGGGCGCGAGCAGTACTTC.

The gene calls are TRBV27 and TRBJ2-1; the match to TRBD2 covers 7 bases. From germline, CDR1 is MNHEY and CDR2 SMNVEV (reference sequence). This CDR3 region has 15 residues. The V gene end was trimmed by 6 bases and the J gene end by 3 bases; junction bases not matched to a gene: 8. CDR3 in amino acids: CASRGRENRYNEQFF. Written as DNA, the CDR3 is TGTGCCAGCAGGGGGCGGGAGAATCGCTACAATGAGCAGTTCTTC.

This sequence joins TRBV5-1 and TRBJ1-1; 7 positions agree with TRBD1. CDR3 length: 15 amino acids. The J segment lost 0 bases and the V segment lost 6 bases, leaving 8 bases of the junction unmatched. The germline V gene has CDR1 SGHRS and CDR2 YFSETQ. CDR3 amino acids: CASTATGIVNTEAFF. CDR3 nucleotide sequence: TGCGCCAGCACAGCGACAGGGATCGTGAACACTGAAGCTTTCTTT.

The DNA for the CDR3 is TGTGCCAGCAGCTTACCCAGAGGGGGGTCCGGGGAGCTGTTTTTT. The encoded protein is CASSLPRGGSGELFF. The V call is TRBV7-2, the J call TRBJ2-2; D may correspond to TRBD1 or TRBD2 (6 bases each). Trimming left V 2 bases short and J 6 bases short, with 13 bases between. The CDR3 is 15 residues long. Germline CDR1 and CDR2: SGHTA and FQGNSA.

This rearrangement joins TRBV7-2 to TRBJ2-2, with unresolved D. In germline, CDR1 is SGHTA, CDR2 FQGNSA. Trimming stripped 1 base from V and 8 bases from J, with 8 bases between. The CDR3 contains 13 residues. The CDR3 spells CASSLGLAGELFF. DNA of the CDR3: TGTGCCAGCAGCTTAGGTTTAGCTGGGGAGCTGTTTTTT.

This clone was recorded only once. This chain links TRBV4-3 with TRBJ2-1; 14 bases match TRBD2. The length of the CDR3 is 19 residues. The germline V gene has CDR1 LGHNA and CDR2 YSLEER. V lost 4 bases, J lost 3 bases, and 11 bases stayed unmatched. The CDR3: CASSPGTSGRKGYYNEQFF. DNA of the CDR3: TGCGCCAGCAGCCCCGGGACTAGCGGGAGAAAGGGGTACTACAATGAGCAGTTCTTC.

The chain has TRBV6-6 and TRBJ2-3, with 8 positions matching TRBD2. The CDR3 loop spans 16 amino acids. The ends lost 4 bases at V and 4 bases at J; junction bases unmatched: 10. Germline CDR1 reads MNHNY; CDR2 reads SVGAGI (reference sequence). The CDR3 region has the DNA TGTGCCAGCAGTTCAGGGTTAGCGGGAACGTCAGATACGCAGTATTTT. Amino acids: CASSSGLAGTSDTQYF.

The rearrangement joins TRBV6-1 to TRBJ1-5; D gene uncertain. The CDR3 extends over 15 amino acids. Trimming pared 5 bases from V and 1 base from J, leaving 12 bases between. CDR1 and CDR2 from the germline V gene are MNHNS and SASEGT. CDR3 sequence: CASSTREWSNQPQHF. The CDR3, as DNA: TGTGCCAGCAGTACCCGGGAGTGGAGCAATCAGCCCCAGCATTTT.

The V and J genes are TRBV4-3 and TRBJ1-2; 8 bases match TRBD1. This CDR3 region has 16 residues. Unmatched junction bases numbered 10, after V lost 3 bases and J lost 4 bases. Looked up from germline, CDR1 is LGHNA and CDR2 is YSLEER. DNA for the CDR3: TGCGCCAGCAGCCAGGGTCAGACAGGGGAGGTCTATGGCTACACCTTC. Its translation: CASSQGQTGEVYGYTF.

This clone has a handful of counts. J is TRBJ1-5 and V is TRBV19; no definite D call. The germline CDR1 and CDR2 sequences are LNHDA and SQIVND (reference sequence). The CDR3 is made up of 15 amino acids. Between the trimmed V and J ends, which lost 8 bases and 4 bases, there was a span of 18 bases. The CDR3 DNA reads as TGTGCCAGTTTGAGTCCGGGTCGAACGAATCAGCCCCAGCATTTT. Protein: CASLSPGRTNQPQHF.

About this clone itself: One end of the junction varies from germline; a read error may be responsible. The rearrangement uses TRBV18 and TRBJ1-2; TRBD1 matches at 9 bases. The CDR3 is 16 amino acids. Germline CDR1 KGHSH, CDR2 LQKENI. The DNA of the CDR3 is TGTGCCAGCTCTCCTCCGGGACAGGGAATTAACCATGGCTACACCTTC. Protein: CASSPPGQGINHGYTF.

This chain joins TRBV6-5 and TRBJ2-1, with no clear D. The CDR3 extends over 13 amino acids. Trimming left V 2 bases short and J 6 bases short, with 8 bases between. Germline V CDR1 and CDR2: MNHEY, SVGAGI. CDR3 nucleotides: TGTGCCAGCAGTTACCACACACCCAATGAGCAGTTCTTC. Translated: CASSYHTPNEQFF.

This chain connects TRBV7-9 to TRBJ2-7; D may be TRBD1 or TRBD2 (5 bases each). The CDR3 extends over 15 amino acids. Germline values: CDR1 SEHNR, CDR2 FQNEAQ (reference sequence). The V and J ends lost 2 bases and 2 bases respectively, with 13 bases between them. CDR3 in amino acids: CASSLLRQGPYEQYF. CDR3 DNA: TGTGCCAGCAGCTTACTTCGGCAGGGACCCTACGAGCAGTACTTC.